A selection of T cell receptor beta chains follows, all from one sample in a study of tumor and adjacent non-tumor tissue in lung cancer. In TCRdb, the multiplex PCR reads were re-called with MiXCR into one record per CDR3 protein. Of about 70,000 distinct CDR3 sequences detected, roughly 73% appear once; the ten largest clones hold over 25%. Specimen: lung tumor tissue. These receptors originate from a man in his sixties with non-small cell lung cancer. The CDR3 runs from the conserved cysteine through the conserved F or W. D genes are given only for firm matches. Size tells how often a clone was seen (once, few, many) or the class of an expanded clone, and some rows leave it out.

clone size: once
D gene: .
V gene: TRBV20-1
J gene: TRBJ2-7
CDR3 DNA: TGCAGTGCTAGAGCCGGGGGAGGGACACTTTTCTCCTATGAGCAGTACTTC
CDR3 protein: CSARAGGGTLFSYEQYF

clone size: once
D gene: .
V gene: TRBV20-1
J gene: TRBJ1-2
CDR3 DNA: TGCAGTGATAGAACCGGTCGGGGCTACACCTTC
CDR3 protein: CSDRTGRGYTF

clone size: .
D gene: TRBD2
V gene: TRBV6-5
J gene: TRBJ2-7
CDR3 DNA: TGTGCCAGCAGCAAGACTAGCGGCTACGGGCAGTACTTC
CDR3 protein: CASSKTSGYGQYF

clone size: .
D gene: .
V gene: TRBV6-6
J gene: TRBJ2-7
CDR3 DNA: TGTGCCAGCAGATACCTTCAGCCCAATCCCTACGAGCAGTACTTC
CDR3 protein: CASRYLQPNPYEQYF

clone size: .
D gene: .
V gene: TRBV6-1
J gene: TRBJ2-7
CDR3 DNA: TGTGCCAGCAGAGAATCGGTCGGGGAGATCTTCTACGAGCAGTATTTC
CDR3 protein: CASRESVGEIFYEQYF

clone size: once
D gene: .
V gene: TRBV10-2
J gene: TRBJ2-7
CDR3 DNA: TGCGCCTTCAGAGACAATACAGGGACCTACGAGCAGTACTTC
CDR3 protein: CAFRDNTGTYEQYF

clone size: .
D gene: .
V gene: TRBV6-5
J gene: TRBJ2-3
CDR3 DNA: TGTGCGAGCAGTCCCAGAGCGAGTGGCACAGATACGCAGTATTTT
CDR3 protein: CASSPRASGTDTQYF

clone size: .
D gene: .
V gene: TRBV6-2/TRBV6-3
J gene: TRBJ2-3
CDR3 DNA: TGTGCCAGCGGTCCCCGGATAGGGGGAGATACGCAGTATTTT
CDR3 protein: CASGPRIGGDTQYF

clone size: .
D gene: TRBD1
V gene: TRBV20-1
J gene: TRBJ1-4
CDR3 DNA: TGCACTGCTAGAGGGACAGGAATAAGGGAAAAACTGTTTTTT
CDR3 protein: CTARGTGIREKLFF

clone size: .
D gene: .
V gene: TRBV28
J gene: TRBJ1-6
CDR3 DNA: TGTGCCAGCAGTTTAGTAGAGCCTAGTAGCAATTCACCCCTCCACTTT
CDR3 protein: CASSLVEPSSNSPLHF

clone size: .
D gene: .
V gene: TRBV29-1
J gene: TRBJ1-2
CDR3 DNA: TGCAGCCTTGAAGAGATTAACTATGGCTACATCTTC
CDR3 protein: CSLEEINYGYIF

clone size: once
D gene: .
V gene: TRBV6-4
J gene: TRBJ2-5
CDR3 DNA: TGTGCCAGCAATAGGACAGCCGAAGAGACTCAGTACTTC
CDR3 protein: CASNRTAEETQYF

clone size: .
D gene: .
V gene: TRBV20-1
J gene: TRBJ2-7
CDR3 DNA: TGCAGTCTAAGGAGCAGGACCGGCTACGAGCAGTGCTTC
CDR3 protein: CSLRSRTGYEQCF

clone size: .
D gene: TRBD2
V gene: TRBV5-4
J gene: TRBJ2-3
CDR3 DNA: TGTGCCAGCAGCCCTATCGAGCGGGAGCCTGGAGATATGCACTATTTT
CDR3 protein: CASSPIEREPGDMHYF

clone size: medium-sized
D gene: .
V gene: TRBV6-6
J gene: TRBJ1-2
CDR3 DNA: TGTGCCAGCAGTTTACAGGATAGCTATGGCTACACCTTC
CDR3 protein: CASSLQDSYGYTF

clone size: .
D gene: .
V gene: TRBV20-1
J gene: TRBJ2-1
CDR3 DNA: TGCTGTGCTGCCGGACAGTTAAGGGATGAGCAGTTTTTC
CDR3 protein: CCAAGQLRDEQFF

clone size: .
D gene: .
V gene: TRBV20-1
J gene: TRBJ2-5
CDR3 DNA: TGCAGTGGAGGGGTGCTTCAAGGGACCCAGTACTTC
CDR3 protein: CSGGVLQGTQYF

clone size: many
D gene: .
V gene: TRBV12-3/TRBV12-4
J gene: TRBJ2-5
CDR3 DNA: TGTGCCAGAAGTTTAAGCGGACACGGGGAGAAACAGTACTTC
CDR3 protein: CARSLSGHGEKQYF

clone size: once
D gene: .
V gene: TRBV19
J gene: TRBJ2-1
CDR3 DNA: TGTGCCAGTAGAAGCAGCGGCAGCTTCTACAATGAGCAGTTCTTC
CDR3 protein: CASRSSGSFYNEQFF

clone size: .
D gene: .
V gene: TRBV12-3/TRBV12-4
J gene: TRBJ2-7
CDR3 DNA: TGTGCCAGCAGTCTTCTTGGGAGCTCCTACGTGCAGTACTTC
CDR3 protein: CASSLLGSSYVQYF

clone size: .
D gene: .
V gene: TRBV20-1
J gene: TRBJ2-6
CDR3 DNA: TGCAGTGCCAGAGCACGTCACTCTGGGGGCAACGTACTGACTTTC
CDR3 protein: CSARARHSGGNVLTF

clone size: many
D gene: .
V gene: TRBV10-1
J gene: TRBJ2-5
CDR3 DNA: TGCGCCAGCAGTGAGACGGGAGACGTGGAGACCCAGTACTTC
CDR3 protein: CASSETGDVETQYF

clone size: many
D gene: .
V gene: TRBV5-6
J gene: TRBJ2-2
CDR3 DNA: TGTGCCAGCAGCTTGATCAACACCGGGGAGCTGTTTTTT
CDR3 protein: CASSLINTGELFF

clone size: .
D gene: .
V gene: TRBV10-3
J gene: TRBJ2-6
CDR3 DNA: TGTGCTATCACGGACGGAAGCTCTGGGGCCAACGTCCTGTCTTTC
CDR3 protein: CAITDGSSGANVLSF

clone size: .
D gene: .
V gene: TRBV6-6
J gene: TRBJ1-4
CDR3 DNA: TGTGCCAGAAGGCATACAGGGTACACAGAAAAACTGTTTTTT
CDR3 protein: CARRHTGYTEKLFF

clone size: once
D gene: .
V gene: TRBV20-1
J gene: TRBJ2-7
CDR3 DNA: TGCAGCGCGAGGGGGGAAGGCTACGAGCAGAACTTC
CDR3 protein: CSARGEGYEQNF

clone size: once
D gene: .
V gene: TRBV6-1
J gene: TRBJ2-7
CDR3 DNA: TGTGTCAGCCGTGAAGCCAGCTACGAGCAGTACTTC
CDR3 protein: CVSREASYEQYF

clone size: once
D gene: .
V gene: TRBV29-1
J gene: TRBJ2-3
CDR3 DNA: TGCAGTGTTGATGGTTCTGGTAGGATCATAGATACGCAGTATTTT
CDR3 protein: CSVDGSGRIIDTQYF

clone size: once
D gene: .
V gene: TRBV6-1
J gene: TRBJ1-5
CDR3 DNA: TGTGCTAGCAGTGCGGAAGGGTATCAGCTCCAGCATTTT
CDR3 protein: CASSAEGYQLQHF

clone size: .
D gene: .
V gene: TRBV20-1
J gene: TRBJ2-1
CDR3 DNA: TGCAGTGTTAGGGATAATGATCAGTTCTTC
CDR3 protein: CSVRDNDQFF